The rows below give T cell receptor beta chains drawn from one sample of a study of blood T cell repertoires in COVID-19. Sequencing used immunoSEQ multiplex PCR; TCRdb keeps in-frame clones, though not all of them. The repertoire consists of roughly 290,000 clones, with around 90% occurring once and the leading ten covering roughly 6.3%. Sequencing used PBMCs or T cells enriched from blood (not recorded which). Receptor source: a woman between 35 and 50 years old who had recovered from COVID-19. Each CDR3 is given with its conserved first and last residue. D genes are given only for firm matches. Not all rows give a size; the values are once, few, many and, for expanded clones, a class.

j_call: TRBJ2-7
d_call: TRBD2
v_call: TRBV3-1/TRBV3-2
clone_size: .
cdr3_aa: CASSQDLGGSAYEQYF
cdr3_nt: TGTGCCAGCAGCCAAGATCTCGGCGGGAGCGCCTACGAGCAGTACTTC

j_call: TRBJ1-6
d_call: .
v_call: TRBV18
clone_size: .
cdr3_aa: CASSPALNSPLHF
cdr3_nt: TGTGCCAGCTCACCTGCGCTCAATTCACCCCTCCACTTT

j_call: TRBJ2-3
d_call: .
v_call: TRBV5-1
clone_size: .
cdr3_aa: CASKAAGSTDTQYF
cdr3_nt: TGCGCCAGCAAAGCGGCAGGAAGCACAGATACGCAGTATTTT

j_call: TRBJ2-3
d_call: TRBD1
v_call: TRBV2
clone_size: .
cdr3_aa: CASTVQGTVIRSTDTQYF
cdr3_nt: TGTGCCAGCACGGTACAGGGGACAGTTATTCGAAGCACAGATACGCAGTATTTT

j_call: TRBJ2-1
d_call: TRBD2
v_call: TRBV5-4
clone_size: .
cdr3_aa: CASSHPGLAINEQFF
cdr3_nt: TGTGCCAGCAGCCATCCGGGACTAGCGATCAATGAGCAGTTCTTC

j_call: TRBJ2-1
d_call: .
v_call: TRBV18
clone_size: .
cdr3_aa: CASSPRPNNEQFF
cdr3_nt: TGTGCCAGCTCACCCCGCCCTAACAATGAGCAGTTCTTC

j_call: TRBJ2-5
d_call: TRBD2
v_call: TRBV28
clone_size: .
cdr3_aa: CASSSGSGGQETQYF
cdr3_nt: TGTGCCAGCAGTTCAGGTAGCGGGGGCCAAGAGACCCAGTACTTC

j_call: TRBJ2-5
d_call: .
v_call: TRBV27
clone_size: once
cdr3_aa: CASRGTFQETQYF
cdr3_nt: TGTGCCAGCAGGGGGACTTTCCAAGAGACCCAGTACTTC

j_call: TRBJ2-7
d_call: TRBD2
v_call: TRBV7-8
clone_size: once
cdr3_aa: CASSPPVAGVNEQYF
cdr3_nt: TGTGCCAGCAGCCCCCCTGTAGCGGGAGTCAACGAGCAGTACTTC

j_call: TRBJ2-1
d_call: TRBD2
v_call: TRBV12-5
clone_size: once
cdr3_aa: CASGAQPGLAPSNEQFF
cdr3_nt: TGTGCTAGTGGTGCCCAGCCGGGACTAGCTCCTTCCAATGAGCAGTTCTTC

j_call: TRBJ2-5
d_call: TRBD2
v_call: TRBV9
clone_size: .
cdr3_aa: CASSSPRGGRAETQYF
cdr3_nt: TGTGCCAGCAGCTCCCCCCGAGGTGGGAGGGCGGAGACCCAGTACTTC

j_call: TRBJ2-4
d_call: TRBD1
v_call: TRBV18
clone_size: .
cdr3_aa: CASSLGDRGPKDIQYF
cdr3_nt: TGTGCCAGCTCCCTTGGGGACAGGGGCCCCAAGGACATTCAGTACTTC

j_call: TRBJ2-1
d_call: .
v_call: TRBV29-1
clone_size: .
cdr3_aa: CSVGTGYNEQFF
cdr3_nt: TGCAGCGTAGGCACAGGGTACAATGAGCAGTTCTTC

j_call: TRBJ2-1
d_call: .
v_call: TRBV15
clone_size: .
cdr3_aa: CATQLAPYNEQFF
cdr3_nt: TGTGCCACCCAGTTAGCCCCCTACAATGAGCAGTTCTTC

j_call: TRBJ2-7
d_call: .
v_call: TRBV11-3
clone_size: .
cdr3_aa: CASSARSGYEQYF
cdr3_nt: TGTGCCAGCAGCGCTAGAAGTGGCTACGAGCAGTACTTC

j_call: TRBJ2-7
d_call: TRBD2
v_call: TRBV30
clone_size: .
cdr3_aa: CAWSTSGRIYEQYF
cdr3_nt: TGTGCCTGGAGTACTAGCGGGAGGATATACGAGCAGTACTTC

j_call: TRBJ1-2
d_call: .
v_call: TRBV28
clone_size: .
cdr3_aa: CASSLDSIYTF
cdr3_nt: TGTGCCAGCAGTTTAGACAGCATTTACACCTTC

j_call: TRBJ1-5
d_call: .
v_call: TRBV27
clone_size: .
cdr3_aa: CASSLSRVQPQHF
cdr3_nt: TGTGCCAGCAGTTTATCGCGGGTTCAGCCCCAGCATTTT

j_call: TRBJ1-3
d_call: .
v_call: TRBV3-1/TRBV3-2
clone_size: .
cdr3_aa: CASSSQGSGNTIYF
cdr3_nt: TGTGCCAGCAGCTCACAGGGTTCTGGAAACACCATATATTTT

j_call: TRBJ2-7
d_call: .
v_call: TRBV4-2
clone_size: .
cdr3_aa: CASSQVRVRGESYEQYF
cdr3_nt: TGTGCCAGCAGCCAAGTGCGTGTTCGGGGAGAGTCCTACGAGCAGTACTTC

j_call: TRBJ2-1
d_call: TRBD2
v_call: TRBV25-1
clone_size: .
cdr3_aa: CASGQREGGNEQFF
cdr3_nt: TGTGCCAGCGGTCAGCGGGAGGGGGGGAATGAGCAGTTCTTC

j_call: TRBJ2-1
d_call: TRBD2
v_call: TRBV2
clone_size: .
cdr3_aa: CASSEGLAGGPDNEQFF
cdr3_nt: TGTGCCAGCAGTGAAGGGCTAGCGGGAGGGCCGGACAATGAGCAGTTCTTC

j_call: TRBJ2-3
d_call: .
v_call: TRBV12-3/TRBV12-4
clone_size: .
cdr3_aa: CASERASTDTQYF
cdr3_nt: TGTGCCAGCGAGAGGGCTAGCACAGATACGCAGTATTTT

j_call: TRBJ2-7
d_call: .
v_call: TRBV5-6
clone_size: .
cdr3_aa: CASREQGLPSYEQYF
cdr3_nt: TGTGCCAGCAGAGAACAGGGCCTACCTTCCTACGAGCAGTACTTC

j_call: TRBJ1-4
d_call: TRBD1
v_call: TRBV3-1/TRBV3-2
clone_size: .
cdr3_aa: CASSQLGQARANEKLFF
cdr3_nt: TGTGCCAGCAGCCAACTTGGACAGGCAAGGGCTAATGAAAAACTGTTTTTT

j_call: TRBJ1-4
d_call: .
v_call: TRBV7-9
clone_size: once
cdr3_aa: CASSFDRSNEKLFF
cdr3_nt: TGTGCCAGCAGCTTCGACAGAAGTAATGAAAAACTGTTTTTT

j_call: TRBJ2-5
d_call: .
v_call: TRBV7-9
clone_size: .
cdr3_aa: CASSLGAGPPDRETQYF
cdr3_nt: TGTGCCAGCAGCTTAGGGGCAGGCCCTCCGGATCGAGAGACCCAGTACTTC

j_call: TRBJ2-2
d_call: TRBD2
v_call: TRBV29-1
clone_size: .
cdr3_aa: CSVKAGGTGELFF
cdr3_nt: TGCAGCGTTAAAGCGGGAGGGACCGGGGAGCTGTTTTTT

j_call: TRBJ2-7
d_call: .
v_call: TRBV30
clone_size: .
cdr3_aa: CAWSVQGTYEQYF
cdr3_nt: TGTGCCTGGAGTGTTCAGGGAACCTACGAGCAGTACTTC

j_call: TRBJ2-1
d_call: .
v_call: TRBV2
clone_size: .
cdr3_aa: CASSDPYNEQFF
cdr3_nt: TGTGCCAGCAGTGACCCTTACAATGAGCAGTTCTTC

j_call: TRBJ2-3
d_call: .
v_call: TRBV27
clone_size: .
cdr3_aa: CASSPQVESTQYF
cdr3_nt: TGTGCCAGCAGTCCACAGGTTGAGAGTACGCAGTATTTT

j_call: TRBJ1-1
d_call: .
v_call: TRBV9
clone_size: few
cdr3_aa: CASSPPTGGTEAFF
cdr3_nt: TGTGCCAGCAGCCCTCCGACGGGGGGGACTGAAGCTTTCTTT

j_call: TRBJ2-5
d_call: .
v_call: TRBV28
clone_size: .
cdr3_aa: CASSLPGETQYF
cdr3_nt: TGTGCCAGCAGTTTGCCGGGGGAGACCCAGTACTTC

j_call: TRBJ2-3
d_call: .
v_call: TRBV30
clone_size: .
cdr3_aa: CAWSVRWRARQTRDTQYF
cdr3_nt: TGTGCCTGGAGTGTACGCTGGAGGGCCAGACAGACTAGGGATACGCAGTATTTT

j_call: TRBJ1-2
d_call: TRBD1
v_call: TRBV2
clone_size: .
cdr3_aa: CASSKSQGAGGYTF
cdr3_nt: TGTGCCAGCAGTAAATCCCAGGGGGCGGGAGGCTACACCTTC

j_call: TRBJ2-1
d_call: TRBD2
v_call: TRBV18
clone_size: .
cdr3_aa: CASSRIGAGALRYNEQFF
cdr3_nt: TGTGCCAGCTCACGGATTGGAGCGGGAGCCCTGAGATACAATGAGCAGTTCTTC

j_call: TRBJ1-5
d_call: TRBD1
v_call: TRBV15
clone_size: .
cdr3_aa: CATSRGQPSNQPQHF
cdr3_nt: TGTGCCACCAGCAGGGGACAGCCTAGCAATCAGCCCCAGCATTTT

j_call: TRBJ2-1
d_call: TRBD1
v_call: TRBV3-1/TRBV3-2
clone_size: few
cdr3_aa: CASSQDPGQGAQFF
cdr3_nt: TGTGCCAGCAGCCAAGATCCGGGGCAGGGGGCGCAGTTCTTC

j_call: TRBJ2-7
d_call: .
v_call: TRBV19
clone_size: .
cdr3_aa: CASGGGTNPYEQYF
cdr3_nt: TGTGCCAGTGGTGGAGGGACGAATCCCTACGAGCAGTACTTC

j_call: TRBJ2-3
d_call: TRBD2
v_call: TRBV11-3
clone_size: .
cdr3_aa: CASSKGVLAGKTDTQYF
cdr3_nt: TGTGCCAGCAGCAAGGGGGTTTTAGCGGGGAAGACAGATACGCAGTATTTT

j_call: TRBJ1-1
d_call: TRBD1
v_call: TRBV29-1
clone_size: .
cdr3_aa: CSAETGSSAEAFF
cdr3_nt: TGCAGCGCCGAGACAGGGTCGAGCGCTGAAGCTTTCTTT

j_call: TRBJ2-7
d_call: .
v_call: TRBV28
clone_size: .
cdr3_aa: CASSSRYEQYF
cdr3_nt: TGTGCCAGCAGTTCCCGGTACGAGCAGTACTTC

j_call: TRBJ1-2
d_call: .
v_call: TRBV12-3/TRBV12-4
clone_size: .
cdr3_aa: CASSLQNYGYTF
cdr3_nt: TGTGCCAGCAGTTTACAAAACTATGGCTACACCTTC

j_call: TRBJ2-7
d_call: TRBD1
v_call: TRBV18
clone_size: .
cdr3_aa: CASRTGNEQYF
cdr3_nt: TGTGCCAGCCGGACAGGAAACGAGCAGTACTTC

j_call: TRBJ1-2
d_call: .
v_call: TRBV28
clone_size: .
cdr3_aa: CASSLWFQVNSKGYTF
cdr3_nt: TGTGCCAGCAGTTTATGGTTCCAGGTTAACAGCAAAGGCTACACCTTC

j_call: TRBJ1-1
d_call: .
v_call: TRBV3-1/TRBV3-2
clone_size: .
cdr3_aa: CASSQETPRQSTEAFF
cdr3_nt: TGTGCCAGCAGCCAAGAGACGCCGCGGCAGTCAACTGAAGCTTTCTTT

j_call: TRBJ2-7
d_call: .
v_call: TRBV11-2
clone_size: .
cdr3_aa: CASSFLPGPEEQYF
cdr3_nt: TGTGCCAGCAGCTTCCTCCCGGGTCCCGAGGAGCAGTACTTC

j_call: TRBJ1-1
d_call: .
v_call: TRBV10-3
clone_size: .
cdr3_aa: CAIRGGTRDTEAFF
cdr3_nt: TGTGCCATCAGGGGGGGGACCCGGGACACTGAAGCTTTCTTT

j_call: TRBJ1-2
d_call: .
v_call: TRBV28
clone_size: .
cdr3_aa: CASSFNVGADYGYTF
cdr3_nt: TGTGCCAGCAGTTTTAATGTTGGGGCCGACTATGGCTACACCTTC

j_call: TRBJ2-1
d_call: TRBD2
v_call: TRBV5-1
clone_size: .
cdr3_aa: CASSLGGTSGYNEQFF
cdr3_nt: TGCGCCAGCAGCTTGGGGGGGACTAGCGGGTACAATGAGCAGTTCTTC

j_call: TRBJ2-5
d_call: .
v_call: TRBV6-5
clone_size: .
cdr3_aa: CASRIQSYQETQYF
cdr3_nt: TGTGCCAGCAGAATCCAATCATACCAAGAGACCCAGTACTTC

j_call: TRBJ2-1
d_call: .
v_call: TRBV6-5
clone_size: once
cdr3_aa: CASNRDPFSYQQFF
cdr3_nt: TGTGCCAGCAACCGGGATCCCTTTTCATATCAGCAGTTCTTC

j_call: TRBJ2-1
d_call: TRBD2
v_call: TRBV9
clone_size: .
cdr3_aa: CASSEKLAGGNNEQFF
cdr3_nt: TGTGCCAGCAGCGAAAAACTAGCGGGAGGAAACAATGAGCAGTTCTTC

j_call: TRBJ2-1
d_call: .
v_call: TRBV27
clone_size: once
cdr3_aa: CASPNPGISYNEQFF
cdr3_nt: TGTGCCAGCCCGAATCCAGGGATATCCTACAATGAGCAGTTCTTC